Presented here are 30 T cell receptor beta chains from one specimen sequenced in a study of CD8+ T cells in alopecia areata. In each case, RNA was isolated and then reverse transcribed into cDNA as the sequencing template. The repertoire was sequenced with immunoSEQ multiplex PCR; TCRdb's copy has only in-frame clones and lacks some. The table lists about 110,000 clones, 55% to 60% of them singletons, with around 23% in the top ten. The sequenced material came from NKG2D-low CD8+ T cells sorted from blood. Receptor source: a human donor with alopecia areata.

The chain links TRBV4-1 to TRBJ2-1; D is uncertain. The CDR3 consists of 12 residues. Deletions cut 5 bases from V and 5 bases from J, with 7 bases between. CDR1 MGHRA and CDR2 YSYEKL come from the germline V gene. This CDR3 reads CASSRSDNEQFF. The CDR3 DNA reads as TGCGCCAGCAGCAGGTCAGACAATGAGCAGTTCTTC.

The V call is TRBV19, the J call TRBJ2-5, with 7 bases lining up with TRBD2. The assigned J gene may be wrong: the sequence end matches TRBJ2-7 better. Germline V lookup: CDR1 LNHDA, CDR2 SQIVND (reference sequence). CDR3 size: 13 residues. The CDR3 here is CASNNGGSHEQYF. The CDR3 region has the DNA TGTGCCAGTAACAATGGCGGGAGCCACGAGCAGTACTTC.

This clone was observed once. The CDR3 DNA follows: TGTGCCAGCAGTTTCGACAGGCTTGGCTACACCTTC. Encoded protein: CASSFDRLGYTF. The chain combines TRBV2 with TRBJ1-2, with a tentative D call TRBD1 (6 bases). Trimming removed 5 bases from V and 7 bases from J, with 11 bases in between. This CDR3 comprises 12 residues. Germline V gives CDR1 SNHLY, CDR2 FYNNEI. The variable domain in full, with the rest retrieved from reference TRBV2 and TRBJ1-2, is EPEVTQTPSHQVTQMGQEVILRCVPISNHLYFYWYRQILGQKVEFLVSFYNNEISEKSEIFDDQFSVERPDGSNFTLKIRSTKLEDSAMYFCASSFDRLGYTFGSGTRLTVV.

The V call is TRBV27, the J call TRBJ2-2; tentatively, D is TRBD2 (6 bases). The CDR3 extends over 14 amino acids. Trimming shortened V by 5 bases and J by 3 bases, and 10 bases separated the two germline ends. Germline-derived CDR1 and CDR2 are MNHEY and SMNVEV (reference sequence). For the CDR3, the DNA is TGTGCCAGCAGTAAGACGGGAGACACCGGGGAGCTGTTTTTT. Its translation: CASSKTGDTGELFF.

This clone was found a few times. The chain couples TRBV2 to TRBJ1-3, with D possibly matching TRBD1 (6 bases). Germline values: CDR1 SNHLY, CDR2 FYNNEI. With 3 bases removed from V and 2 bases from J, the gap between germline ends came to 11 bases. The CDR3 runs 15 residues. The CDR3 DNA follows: TGTGCCAGCAGTGACGGGACACCTCCTGGAAACACCATATATTTT. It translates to CASSDGTPPGNTIYF.

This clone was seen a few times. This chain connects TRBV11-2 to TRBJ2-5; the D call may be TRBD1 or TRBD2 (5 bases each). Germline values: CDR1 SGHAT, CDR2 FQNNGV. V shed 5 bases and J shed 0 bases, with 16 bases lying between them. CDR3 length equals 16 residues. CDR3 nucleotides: TGTGCCAGCAGCCCGACCGGGACGGTTGACCAAGAGACCCAGTACTTC. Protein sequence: CASSPTGTVDQETQYF.

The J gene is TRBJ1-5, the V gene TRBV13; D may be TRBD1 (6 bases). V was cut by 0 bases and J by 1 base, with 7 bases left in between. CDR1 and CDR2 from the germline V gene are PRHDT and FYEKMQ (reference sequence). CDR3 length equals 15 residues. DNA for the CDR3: TGTGCCAGCAGCTTAGGCCAGGGGAGCAATCAGCCCCAGCATTTT. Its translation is CASSLGQGSNQPQHF.

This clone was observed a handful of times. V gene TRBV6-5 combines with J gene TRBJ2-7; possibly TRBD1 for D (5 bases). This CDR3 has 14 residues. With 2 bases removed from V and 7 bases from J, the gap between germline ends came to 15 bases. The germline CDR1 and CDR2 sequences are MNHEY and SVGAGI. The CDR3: CASSYPGAPWEQYF. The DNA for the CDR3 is TGTGCCAGCAGTTACCCTGGGGCCCCCTGGGAGCAGTACTTC.

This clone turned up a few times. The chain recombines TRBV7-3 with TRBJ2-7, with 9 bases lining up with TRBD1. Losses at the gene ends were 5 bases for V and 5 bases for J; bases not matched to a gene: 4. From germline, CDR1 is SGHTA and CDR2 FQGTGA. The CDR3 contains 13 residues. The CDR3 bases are TGTGCCAGCAGCACAACAGGGGGCAACGAGCAGTACTTC. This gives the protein CASSTTGGNEQYF.

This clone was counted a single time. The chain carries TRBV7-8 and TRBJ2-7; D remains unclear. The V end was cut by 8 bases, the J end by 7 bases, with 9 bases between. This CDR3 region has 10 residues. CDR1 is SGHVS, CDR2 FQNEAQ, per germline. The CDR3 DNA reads TGTGCCAGCGGTCTACAAGAGCAGTACTTC. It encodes CASGLQEQYF.

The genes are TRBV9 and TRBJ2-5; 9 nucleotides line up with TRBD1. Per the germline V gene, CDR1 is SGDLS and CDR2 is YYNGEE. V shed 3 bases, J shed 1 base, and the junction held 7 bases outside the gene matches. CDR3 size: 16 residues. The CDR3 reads CASSAGTGNIQETQYF. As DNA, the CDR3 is TGTGCCAGCAGCGCTGGGACAGGGAACATCCAAGAGACCCAGTACTTC.

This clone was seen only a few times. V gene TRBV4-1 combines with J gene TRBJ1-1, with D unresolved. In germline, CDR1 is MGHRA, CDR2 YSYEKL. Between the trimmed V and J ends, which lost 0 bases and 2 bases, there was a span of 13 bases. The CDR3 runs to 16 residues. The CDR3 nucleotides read TGCGCCAGCAGCCAAGAAGTCGGCAGACACAACACTGAAGCTTTCTTT. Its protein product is CASSQEVGRHNTEAFF.

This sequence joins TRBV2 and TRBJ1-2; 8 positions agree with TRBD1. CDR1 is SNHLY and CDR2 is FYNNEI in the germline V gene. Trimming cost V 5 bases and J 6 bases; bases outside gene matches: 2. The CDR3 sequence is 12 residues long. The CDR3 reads CASSMTGDGYTF. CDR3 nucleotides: TGTGCCAGCAGTATGACAGGGGATGGCTACACCTTC.

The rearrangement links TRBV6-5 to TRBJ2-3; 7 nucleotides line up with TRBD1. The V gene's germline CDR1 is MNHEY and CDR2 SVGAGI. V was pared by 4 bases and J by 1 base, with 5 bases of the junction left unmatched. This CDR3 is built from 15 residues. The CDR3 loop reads CASSSPGQRTDTQYF. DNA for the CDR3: TGTGCCAGCAGTTCCCCGGGACAGCGCACAGATACGCAGTATTTT.

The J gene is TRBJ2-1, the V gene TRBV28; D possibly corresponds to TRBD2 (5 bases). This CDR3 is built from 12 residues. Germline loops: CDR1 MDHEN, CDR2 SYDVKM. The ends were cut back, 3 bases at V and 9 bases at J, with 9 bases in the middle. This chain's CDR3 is CASSLSGGEQFF. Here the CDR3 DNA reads TGTGCCAGCAGTTTGTCCGGAGGTGAGCAGTTCTTC.

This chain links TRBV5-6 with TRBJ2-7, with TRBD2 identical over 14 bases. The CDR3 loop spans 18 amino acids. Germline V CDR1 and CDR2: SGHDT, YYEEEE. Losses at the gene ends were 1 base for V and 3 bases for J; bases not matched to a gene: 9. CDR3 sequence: CASSLLFGTSGRGYEQYF. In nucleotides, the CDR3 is TGTGCCAGCAGCTTGCTTTTCGGGACTAGCGGGAGAGGCTACGAGCAGTACTTC.

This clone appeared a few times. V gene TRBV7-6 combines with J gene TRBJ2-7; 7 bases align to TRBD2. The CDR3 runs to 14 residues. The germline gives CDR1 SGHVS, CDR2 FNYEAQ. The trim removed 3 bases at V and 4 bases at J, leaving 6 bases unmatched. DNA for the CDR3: TGTGCCAGCAGCTTCGAAGCCGGGGGGTACGAGCAGTACTTC. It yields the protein CASSFEAGGYEQYF.

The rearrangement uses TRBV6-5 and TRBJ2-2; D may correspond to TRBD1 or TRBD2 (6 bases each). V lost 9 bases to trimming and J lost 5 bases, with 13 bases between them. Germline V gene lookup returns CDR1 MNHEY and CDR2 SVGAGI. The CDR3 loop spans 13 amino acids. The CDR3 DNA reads TGTGCCAGGGAGGGGGAGAGGACCGGGGAGCTGTTTTTT. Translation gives CAREGERTGELFF.

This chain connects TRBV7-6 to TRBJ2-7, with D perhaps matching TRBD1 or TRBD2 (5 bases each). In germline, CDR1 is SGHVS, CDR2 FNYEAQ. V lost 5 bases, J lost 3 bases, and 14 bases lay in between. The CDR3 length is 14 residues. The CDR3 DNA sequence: TGTGCCAGCAGCAACCGGGACGGAAACTACGAGCAGTACTTC. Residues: CASSNRDGNYEQYF.

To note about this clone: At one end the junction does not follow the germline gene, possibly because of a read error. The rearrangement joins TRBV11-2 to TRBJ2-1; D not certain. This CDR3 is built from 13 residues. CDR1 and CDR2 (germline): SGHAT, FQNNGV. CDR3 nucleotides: TGTGCCAGCAGCGTAGACTCTAGAAATGAGCAGTTCTTC. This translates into CASSVDSRNEQFF.

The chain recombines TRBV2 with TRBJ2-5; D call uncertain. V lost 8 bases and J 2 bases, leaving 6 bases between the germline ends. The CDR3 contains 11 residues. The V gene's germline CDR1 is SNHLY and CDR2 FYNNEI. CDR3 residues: CASLEQETQYF. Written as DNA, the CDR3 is TGTGCCAGCCTAGAACAAGAGACCCAGTACTTC.

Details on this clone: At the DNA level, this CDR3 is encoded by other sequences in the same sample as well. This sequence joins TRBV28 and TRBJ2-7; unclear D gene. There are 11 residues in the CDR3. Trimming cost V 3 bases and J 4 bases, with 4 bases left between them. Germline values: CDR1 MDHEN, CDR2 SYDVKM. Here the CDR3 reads CASSLKYEQYF. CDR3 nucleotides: TGTGCCAGCAGTTTGAAGTACGAGCAGTACTTC.

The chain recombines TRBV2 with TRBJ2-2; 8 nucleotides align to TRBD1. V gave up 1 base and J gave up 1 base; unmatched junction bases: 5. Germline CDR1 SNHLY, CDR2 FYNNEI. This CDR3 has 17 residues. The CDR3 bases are TGTGCCAGCAGTGAAGAGACAGGGGAGTTGAACACCGGGGAGCTGTTTTTT. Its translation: CASSEETGELNTGELFF.

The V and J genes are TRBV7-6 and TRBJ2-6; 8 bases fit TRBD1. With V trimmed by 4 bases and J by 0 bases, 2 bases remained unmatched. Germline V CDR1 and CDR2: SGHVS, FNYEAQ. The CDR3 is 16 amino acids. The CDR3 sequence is CASSWDRTSGANVLTF. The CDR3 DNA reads TGTGCCAGCAGCTGGGACAGGACCTCTGGGGCCAACGTCCTGACTTTC.

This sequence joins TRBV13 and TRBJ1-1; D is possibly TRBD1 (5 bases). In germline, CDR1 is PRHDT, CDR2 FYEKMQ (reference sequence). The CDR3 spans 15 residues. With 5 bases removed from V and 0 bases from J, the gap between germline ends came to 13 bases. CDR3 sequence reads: CASSPGRQMNTEAFF. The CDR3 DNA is TGTGCCAGCAGCCCAGGGCGACAAATGAACACTGAAGCTTTCTTT. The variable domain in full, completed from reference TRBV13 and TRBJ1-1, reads AAGVIQSPRHLIKEKRETATLKCYPIPRHDTVYWYQQGPGQDPQFLISFYEKMQSDKGSIPDRFSAQQFSDYHSELNMSSLELGDSALYFCASSPGRQMNTEAFFGQGTRLTVV.

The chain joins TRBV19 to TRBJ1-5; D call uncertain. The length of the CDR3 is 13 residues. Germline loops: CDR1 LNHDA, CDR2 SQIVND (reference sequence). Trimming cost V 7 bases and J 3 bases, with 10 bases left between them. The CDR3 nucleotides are TGTGCCAGTATAGGCAGCCCCAATCAGCCCCAGCATTTT. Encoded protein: CASIGSPNQPQHF.

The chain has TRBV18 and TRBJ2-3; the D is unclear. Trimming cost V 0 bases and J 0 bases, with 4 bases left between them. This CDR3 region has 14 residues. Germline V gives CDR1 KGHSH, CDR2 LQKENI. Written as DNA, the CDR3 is TGTGCCAGCTCACCACCGCCTAGCACAGATACGCAGTATTTT. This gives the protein CASSPPPSTDTQYF.

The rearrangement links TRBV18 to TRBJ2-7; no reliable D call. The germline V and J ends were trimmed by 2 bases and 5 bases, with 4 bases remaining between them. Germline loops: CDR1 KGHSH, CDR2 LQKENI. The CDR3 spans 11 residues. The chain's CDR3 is CASSPEHEQYF. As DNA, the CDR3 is TGTGCCAGCTCACCAGAGCACGAGCAGTACTTC.

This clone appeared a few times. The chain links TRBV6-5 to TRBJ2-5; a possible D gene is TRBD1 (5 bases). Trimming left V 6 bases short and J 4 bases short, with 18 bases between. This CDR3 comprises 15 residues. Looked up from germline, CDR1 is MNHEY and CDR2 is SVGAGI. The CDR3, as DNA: TGTGCCAGCAGCCACGCGGCCAGGGCATCAGAGACCCAGTACTTC. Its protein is CASSHAARASETQYF.

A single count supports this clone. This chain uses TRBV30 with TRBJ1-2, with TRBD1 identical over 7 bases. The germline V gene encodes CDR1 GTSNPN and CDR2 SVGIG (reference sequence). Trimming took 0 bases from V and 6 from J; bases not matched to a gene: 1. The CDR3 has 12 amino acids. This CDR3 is CAWSVDRDGYTF. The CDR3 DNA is TGTGCCTGGAGTGTAGACAGGGATGGCTACACCTTC. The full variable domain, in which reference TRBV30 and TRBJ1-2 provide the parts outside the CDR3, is SQTIHQWPATLVQPVGSPLSLECTVEGTSNPNLYWYRQAAGRGLQLLFYSVGIGQISSEVPQNLSASRPQDRQFILSSKKLLLSDSGFYLCAWSVDRDGYTFGSGTRLTVV.